This is a list of T cell receptor beta chains from one sample in a study of T-cell memory formation after mild COVID-19. Via MiXCR, TCRdb re-called the 5' RACE reads, giving one row per CDR3 protein. The data show roughly 400,000 distinct CDR3 sequences, 15% to 20% seen once. The sample was PBMCs or a T cell subset sorted from them (not recorded which). Receptors were obtained from a young man who had mild COVID-19 (a few samples of this study predate the infection). Cell type and time point are not known. Both conserved end residues are part of each CDR3. The order of the fields is D gene, clone size, J gene, V gene, CDR3 DNA, CDR3 protein. D genes are given only for firm matches. Size is omitted from some rows. Given values are once, few, many or a class for expanded clones.

d_call: TRBD1
clone_size: few
j_call: TRBJ2-7
v_call: TRBV7-2
cdr3_nt: TGTGCCAGCAGCGCCCGGGACAGTTCCTACGAGCAGTACTTC
cdr3_aa: CASSARDSSYEQYF

d_call: .
clone_size: many
j_call: TRBJ1-2
v_call: TRBV4-1
cdr3_nt: TGCGCCAGCAGTCCACAGGGAATTGGTGGCTACACCTTC
cdr3_aa: CASSPQGIGGYTF

d_call: TRBD1
clone_size: many
j_call: TRBJ2-5
v_call: TRBV5-5
cdr3_nt: TGTGCCAGCAGCTTATCGGGTAGCCCGACAGGGCAAGAGACCCAGTACTTC
cdr3_aa: CASSLSGSPTGQETQYF

d_call: .
clone_size: .
j_call: TRBJ1-5
v_call: TRBV4-3
cdr3_nt: TGCGCCAGCAGCCAAGACTATCGGGGAGGGAGCAATCAGCCCCAGCATTTT
cdr3_aa: CASSQDYRGGSNQPQHF

d_call: .
clone_size: few
j_call: TRBJ2-3
v_call: TRBV5-1
cdr3_nt: TGCGCCAGCAGCCTCCTTGCTAGTCGCACAGATACGCAGTATTTT
cdr3_aa: CASSLLASRTDTQYF

d_call: TRBD1
clone_size: few
j_call: TRBJ2-5
v_call: TRBV10-3
cdr3_nt: TGTGCCATCAGTGCACAGGGGGCTGGGGAGACCCAGTACTTC
cdr3_aa: CAISAQGAGETQYF

d_call: TRBD1
clone_size: few
j_call: TRBJ2-3
v_call: TRBV20-1
cdr3_nt: TGCAGTGCTCTCCACGGACAGGATAAAGCGCAGTATTTT
cdr3_aa: CSALHGQDKAQYF

d_call: TRBD2
clone_size: .
j_call: TRBJ2-1
v_call: TRBV7-2
cdr3_nt: TGTGCCAGCAGCTGGGGGCGGGGGGGTTACAATGAGCAGTTCTTC
cdr3_aa: CASSWGRGGYNEQFF

d_call: .
clone_size: few
j_call: TRBJ2-7
v_call: TRBV3-1
cdr3_nt: TGTGCCAGCAGCCAATTGGGGATGCGTCTTTCCTACGAGCAGTACTTC
cdr3_aa: CASSQLGMRLSYEQYF

d_call: TRBD1
clone_size: .
j_call: TRBJ2-5
v_call: TRBV5-1
cdr3_nt: TGCGCCAGCGGGGACACACAGGGGGGAGAGACCCAGTACTTC
cdr3_aa: CASGDTQGGETQYF

d_call: .
clone_size: .
j_call: TRBJ1-3
v_call: TRBV28
cdr3_nt: TGTGCCAGCGGAGCCCCTCGATCCATATATTTT
cdr3_aa: CASGAPRSIYF

d_call: TRBD1
clone_size: few
j_call: TRBJ1-6
v_call: TRBV5-1
cdr3_nt: TGCGCCAGCGGACAGGGAGGTTCACCCCTCCACTTT
cdr3_aa: CASGQGGSPLHF

d_call: .
clone_size: .
j_call: TRBJ2-1
v_call: TRBV10-3
cdr3_nt: TGTGCCATCAGAGGCGGGGGGACAGGTAGCTCCTACAATGAGCAGTTCTTC
cdr3_aa: CAIRGGGTGSSYNEQFF

d_call: TRBD1
clone_size: .
j_call: TRBJ1-4
v_call: TRBV5-1
cdr3_nt: TGCGCCAGCAGCTGGACCGGGACAGCTACCGAAAAACTGTTTTTT
cdr3_aa: CASSWTGTATEKLFF

d_call: .
clone_size: few
j_call: TRBJ2-1
v_call: TRBV7-9
cdr3_nt: TGTGCCAGCAGCTTCGTTTTGGAGGCGGGGGCCCCGGGGTTCTTC
cdr3_aa: CASSFVLEAGAPGFF

d_call: .
clone_size: .
j_call: TRBJ2-2
v_call: TRBV12-3/TRBV12-4
cdr3_nt: TGTGCCACCTGGAACACCGGGGAGCTGTTTTTT
cdr3_aa: CATWNTGELFF

d_call: .
clone_size: many
j_call: TRBJ2-2
v_call: TRBV20-1
cdr3_nt: TGCAGTGCTAGGCGCAGGGTGGGGGGTAACCTCGCGAACACCGGGGAGCTGTTTTTT
cdr3_aa: CSARRRVGGNLANTGELFF

d_call: .
clone_size: .
j_call: TRBJ2-2
v_call: TRBV4-1
cdr3_nt: TGCGCCAGCAGGGAAAAGGGCCAGGGGAACACCGGGGAGCTGTTTTTT
cdr3_aa: CASREKGQGNTGELFF

d_call: .
clone_size: few
j_call: TRBJ1-4
v_call: TRBV4-2
cdr3_nt: TGTGCCAGCAGCCAGGCCGGCAGTGGTGGGGTTAAAAAACTGTTTTTT
cdr3_aa: CASSQAGSGGVKKLFF

d_call: .
clone_size: .
j_call: TRBJ1-5
v_call: TRBV12-3/TRBV12-4
cdr3_nt: .
cdr3_aa: CASSSSQGLYQPQHF

d_call: .
clone_size: .
j_call: TRBJ1-2
v_call: TRBV12-3/TRBV12-4
cdr3_nt: TGTGCCAGCAGTTTGACCCCGGGACACTATGGCTACACCTTC
cdr3_aa: CASSLTPGHYGYTF

d_call: .
clone_size: .
j_call: TRBJ1-1
v_call: TRBV14
cdr3_nt: TGTGCCAGCAGCCAAGATCGGGGAGTAGAAGCTTTCTTT
cdr3_aa: CASSQDRGVEAFF

d_call: .
clone_size: few
j_call: TRBJ2-2
v_call: TRBV6-6
cdr3_nt: TGTGCCAGCACCTGGGGGAACACCGGGGAGCTGTTTTTT
cdr3_aa: CASTWGNTGELFF

d_call: TRBD1
clone_size: many
j_call: TRBJ1-2
v_call: TRBV4-3
cdr3_nt: TGCGCCAGCAGCCAAGATCCGAACAGGGGAAATGGCTACACCTTC
cdr3_aa: CASSQDPNRGNGYTF

d_call: .
clone_size: .
j_call: TRBJ2-2
v_call: TRBV7-6
cdr3_nt: TGTGCCAGCAGCTTAAGTCCACCCGGGGAGCTGTTTTTT
cdr3_aa: CASSLSPPGELFF

d_call: .
clone_size: .
j_call: TRBJ2-2
v_call: TRBV5-1
cdr3_nt: TGCGCCAGCAGCGGGCGGAGGGTATCCGGGGAGCTGTTTTTT
cdr3_aa: CASSGRRVSGELFF

d_call: TRBD1
clone_size: many
j_call: TRBJ1-6
v_call: TRBV12-3/TRBV12-4
cdr3_nt: TGTGCCAGCAGTCCCAGACAGGGGCGGTCACCCCTCCACTTT
cdr3_aa: CASSPRQGRSPLHF

d_call: .
clone_size: .
j_call: TRBJ2-2
v_call: TRBV23-1
cdr3_nt: TGCGCCAGCAAGGTGCGCGGGGAGAGCCAGAACACCGGGGAGCTGTTTTTT
cdr3_aa: CASKVRGESQNTGELFF

d_call: .
clone_size: few
j_call: TRBJ1-4
v_call: TRBV10-3
cdr3_nt: TGTGCCATCAGTGAACGGGGGGCTGGGGAAAAACTGTTTTTT
cdr3_aa: CAISERGAGEKLFF

d_call: .
clone_size: .
j_call: TRBJ2-5
v_call: TRBV7-2
cdr3_nt: TGTGCCAGCAGCTCCCCCCCGGGGGCCGTTTCCCAGTACTTC
cdr3_aa: CASSSPPGAVSQYF

d_call: TRBD2
clone_size: once
j_call: TRBJ2-1
v_call: TRBV12-3/TRBV12-4
cdr3_nt: TGTGCCAGCAGTTTAAGGTCTAGCGGGAGGGATGAGCAGTTCTTC
cdr3_aa: CASSLRSSGRDEQFF

d_call: TRBD1
clone_size: .
j_call: TRBJ2-1
v_call: TRBV24-1
cdr3_nt: TGTGCCACCAGTGACCCCCGGGCAGGGGGCGATGAGCAGTTCTTC
cdr3_aa: CATSDPRAGGDEQFF

d_call: .
clone_size: few
j_call: TRBJ1-3
v_call: TRBV7-2
cdr3_nt: TGTGCCAGCAGCCCTATGAGGGGTGCGGCGGGAAACACCATATATTTT
cdr3_aa: CASSPMRGAAGNTIYF

d_call: TRBD1
clone_size: once
j_call: TRBJ1-5
v_call: TRBV4-1
cdr3_nt: TGCGCCAGCAGCCAACGGACAGGGCAGGGCCAGCCCCAGCATTTT
cdr3_aa: CASSQRTGQGQPQHF

d_call: .
clone_size: .
j_call: TRBJ1-1
v_call: TRBV14
cdr3_nt: TGTGCCAGCAGCCAACTTATCACAGGCCTCATGAACACTGAAGCTTTCTTT
cdr3_aa: CASSQLITGLMNTEAFF

d_call: .
clone_size: .
j_call: TRBJ2-6
v_call: TRBV18
cdr3_nt: TGTGCCAGCTCACCATCAGGGATAGCCAACGTCCTGACTTTC
cdr3_aa: CASSPSGIANVLTF

d_call: .
clone_size: few
j_call: TRBJ2-1
v_call: TRBV6-5
cdr3_nt: TGTGCCAGCAGTTACTCGGCGTACAATGAGCAGTTCTTC
cdr3_aa: CASSYSAYNEQFF

d_call: .
clone_size: few
j_call: TRBJ1-6
v_call: TRBV6-4
cdr3_nt: TGTGCCAGCAGTTCAGGGTATGGATCACCCCTCCACTTT
cdr3_aa: CASSSGYGSPLHF

d_call: TRBD1
clone_size: many
j_call: TRBJ1-1
v_call: TRBV4-3
cdr3_nt: TGCGCCAGCAGCTCCTTTCAGGGGGCTGAAGCTTTCTTT
cdr3_aa: CASSSFQGAEAFF

d_call: .
clone_size: few
j_call: TRBJ2-1
v_call: TRBV7-8
cdr3_nt: TGTGCCAGCAGTTATAGCGGAGGGGGTGAGCAGTTCTTC
cdr3_aa: CASSYSGGGEQFF

d_call: .
clone_size: few
j_call: TRBJ2-2
v_call: TRBV9
cdr3_nt: TGTGCCAGCAGCGCATCACACACCGGGGAGCTGTTTTTT
cdr3_aa: CASSASHTGELFF

d_call: .
clone_size: few
j_call: TRBJ2-7
v_call: TRBV12-5
cdr3_nt: TGTGCTAGTGGCCAAGTAGGAATCCCCTACGAGCAGTACTTC
cdr3_aa: CASGQVGIPYEQYF

d_call: TRBD1
clone_size: .
j_call: TRBJ2-7
v_call: TRBV10-3
cdr3_nt: TGTGCCATCTCCCTCGGACAGGCGAGCTCCTACGAGCAGTACTTC
cdr3_aa: CAISLGQASSYEQYF

d_call: .
clone_size: .
j_call: TRBJ2-5
v_call: TRBV2
cdr3_nt: TGTGCCAGCAGACTGGACAGGGAGGGGGAGACCCAGTACTTC
cdr3_aa: CASRLDREGETQYF

d_call: .
clone_size: .
j_call: TRBJ2-7
v_call: TRBV29-1
cdr3_nt: TGCAGCGTTTTGACAGCCTCCTACGAGCAGTACTTC
cdr3_aa: CSVLTASYEQYF